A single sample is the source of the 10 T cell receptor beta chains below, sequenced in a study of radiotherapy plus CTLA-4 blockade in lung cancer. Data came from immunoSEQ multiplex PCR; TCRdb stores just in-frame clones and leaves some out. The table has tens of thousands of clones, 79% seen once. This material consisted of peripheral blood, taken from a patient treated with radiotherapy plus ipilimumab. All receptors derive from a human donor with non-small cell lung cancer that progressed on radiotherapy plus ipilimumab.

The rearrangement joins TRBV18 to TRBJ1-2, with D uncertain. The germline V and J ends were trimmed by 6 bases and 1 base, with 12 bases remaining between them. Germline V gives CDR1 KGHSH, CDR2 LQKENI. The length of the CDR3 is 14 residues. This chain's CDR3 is CASSPMDGNYGYTF. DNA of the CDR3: TGTGCCAGCTCGCCAATGGACGGTAACTATGGCTACACCTTC.

For the CDR3, the DNA is TGCGCCAGCAGCTTGGGACAGGGGCCGTACAATGAGCAGTTCTTC. Amino acid sequence: CASSLGQGPYNEQFF. The chain joins TRBV5-1 to TRBJ2-1; 8 positions match TRBD1. The junction had 3 bases not matched to a gene; V was cut back by 0 bases and J by 4 bases. In germline, CDR1 is SGHRS, CDR2 YFSETQ. The CDR3 has 15 residues.

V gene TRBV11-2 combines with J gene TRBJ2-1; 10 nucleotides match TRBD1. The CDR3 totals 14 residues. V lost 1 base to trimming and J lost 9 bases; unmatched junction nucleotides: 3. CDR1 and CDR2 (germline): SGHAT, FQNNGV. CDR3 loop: CASSLGWTGGEQFF. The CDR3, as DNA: TGTGCCAGCAGCTTAGGTTGGACAGGGGGTGAGCAGTTCTTC.

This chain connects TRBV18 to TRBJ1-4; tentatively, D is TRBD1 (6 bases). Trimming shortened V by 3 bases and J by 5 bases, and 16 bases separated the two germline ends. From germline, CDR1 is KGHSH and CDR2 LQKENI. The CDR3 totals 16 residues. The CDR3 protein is CASSPPTGLRNEKLFF. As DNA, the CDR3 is TGTGCCAGCTCACCCCCTACAGGGTTGAGGAATGAAAAACTGTTTTTT. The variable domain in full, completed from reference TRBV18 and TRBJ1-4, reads NAGVMQNPRHLVRRRGQEARLRCSPMKGHSHVYWYRQLPEEGLKFMVYLQKENIIDESGMPKERFSAEFPKEGPSILRIQQVVRGDSAAYFCASSPPTGLRNEKLFFGSGTQLSVL.

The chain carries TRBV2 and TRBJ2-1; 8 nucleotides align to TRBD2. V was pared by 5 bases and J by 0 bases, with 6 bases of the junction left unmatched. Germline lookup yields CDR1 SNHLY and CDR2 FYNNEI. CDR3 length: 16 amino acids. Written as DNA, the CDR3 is TGTGCCAGCAGTCTACTAGCGGCTAGCTCCTACAATGAGCAGTTCTTC. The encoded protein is CASSLLAASSYNEQFF.

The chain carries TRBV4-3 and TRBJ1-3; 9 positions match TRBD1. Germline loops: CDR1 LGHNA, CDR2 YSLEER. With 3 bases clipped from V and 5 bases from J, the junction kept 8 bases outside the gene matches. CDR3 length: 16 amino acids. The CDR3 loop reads CASSHSRTGDRNTIYF. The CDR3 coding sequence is TGCGCCAGCAGCCACTCCAGGACAGGGGACCGAAACACCATATATTTT.

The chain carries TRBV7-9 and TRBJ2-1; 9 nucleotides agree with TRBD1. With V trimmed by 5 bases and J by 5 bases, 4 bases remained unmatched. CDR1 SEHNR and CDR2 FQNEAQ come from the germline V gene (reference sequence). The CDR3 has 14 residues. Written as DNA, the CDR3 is TGTGCCAGCAGCCTGGGACAGGGTGACAATGAGCAGTTCTTC. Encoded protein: CASSLGQGDNEQFF. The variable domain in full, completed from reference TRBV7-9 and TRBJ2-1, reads DTGVSQNPRHKITKRGQNVTFRCDPISEHNRLYWYRQTLGQGPEFLTYFQNEAQLEKSRLLSDRFSAERPKGSFSTLEIQRTEQGDSAMYLCASSLGQGDNEQFFGPGTRLTVL.

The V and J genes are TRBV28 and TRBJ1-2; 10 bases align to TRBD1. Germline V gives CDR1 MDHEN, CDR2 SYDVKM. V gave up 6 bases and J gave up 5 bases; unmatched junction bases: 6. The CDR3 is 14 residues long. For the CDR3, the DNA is TGTGCCAGCAGGACAGGGGGCTTAGGTTATGGCTACACCTTC. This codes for CASRTGGLGYGYTF.

The CDR3 DNA reads as TGTGCCAGCAGTTTGGGACATGCAGCCACAGATACGCAGTATTTT. Protein product: CASSLGHAATDTQYF. This chain links TRBV28 with TRBJ2-3; maybe TRBD1 (6 bases). This CDR3 has 15 residues. Germline V gene data show CDR1 as MDHEN and CDR2 as SYDVKM. V was pared by 3 bases and J by 2 bases, with 12 bases between.

CDR3 in DNA: TGTGCCAGCAGTGCCGGGACGAATCAGCCCCAGCATTTT. Its protein is CASSAGTNQPQHF. V and J are TRBV2 and TRBJ1-5, with D perhaps matching TRBD1 (5 bases). Trimming took off 4 bases at V and 4 bases at J, with 8 bases between the two ends. The CDR3 spans 13 residues. Germline values: CDR1 SNHLY, CDR2 FYNNEI.